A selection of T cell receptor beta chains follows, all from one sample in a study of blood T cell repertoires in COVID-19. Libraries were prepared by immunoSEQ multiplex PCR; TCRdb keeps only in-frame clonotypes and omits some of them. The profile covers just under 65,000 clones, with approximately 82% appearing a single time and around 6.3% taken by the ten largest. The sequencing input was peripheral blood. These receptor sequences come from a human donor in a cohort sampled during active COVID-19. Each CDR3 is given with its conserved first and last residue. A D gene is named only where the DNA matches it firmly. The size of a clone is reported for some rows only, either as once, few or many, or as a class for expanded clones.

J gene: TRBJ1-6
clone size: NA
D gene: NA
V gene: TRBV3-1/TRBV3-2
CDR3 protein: CASSQGGGIPLHF
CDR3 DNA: TGTGCCAGCAGCCAAGGAGGAGGGATCCCCCTCCACTTT

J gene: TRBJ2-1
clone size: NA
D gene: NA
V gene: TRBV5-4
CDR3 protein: CASSFGGPNSVYNEQFF
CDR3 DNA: TGTGCCAGCAGCTTTGGGGGCCCTAATAGCGTCTACAATGAGCAGTTCTTC

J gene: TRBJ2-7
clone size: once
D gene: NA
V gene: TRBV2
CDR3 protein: CASSEQTGYEQYF
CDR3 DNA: TGTGCCAGCAGTGAACAGACTGGCTACGAGCAGTACTTC

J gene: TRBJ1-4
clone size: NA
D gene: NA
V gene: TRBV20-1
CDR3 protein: CSASGSPTNEKLFF
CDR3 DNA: TGCAGTGCTAGTGGTAGTCCAACTAATGAAAAACTGTTTTTT

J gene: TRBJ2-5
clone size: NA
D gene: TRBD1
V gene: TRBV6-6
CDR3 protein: CASSYQGAPETQYF
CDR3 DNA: TGTGCCAGCAGTTACCAGGGGGCGCCCGAGACCCAGTACTTC

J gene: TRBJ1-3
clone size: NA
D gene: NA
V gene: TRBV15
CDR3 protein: CATSRGEGGNTIYF
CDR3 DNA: TGTGCCACCAGCAGAGGGGAGGGAGGAAACACCATATATTTT

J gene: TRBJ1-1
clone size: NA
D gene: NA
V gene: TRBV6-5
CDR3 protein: CACQDRQNTEAFF
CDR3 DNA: TGTGCCTGCCAAGACCGACAGAACACTGAAGCTTTCTTT

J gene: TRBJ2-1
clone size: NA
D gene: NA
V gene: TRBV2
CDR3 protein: CASRQVYNEQFF
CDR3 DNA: TGTGCCTCAAGACAGGTTTACAATGAGCAGTTCTTC

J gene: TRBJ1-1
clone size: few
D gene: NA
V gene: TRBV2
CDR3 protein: CASSRDIMNTEAFF
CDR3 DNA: TGTGCCAGCAGTCGGGACATCATGAACACTGAAGCTTTCTTT

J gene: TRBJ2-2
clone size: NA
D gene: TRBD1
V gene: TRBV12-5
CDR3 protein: CASGYRGQNTGELFF
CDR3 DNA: TGTGCTAGTGGTTACAGGGGGCAGAACACCGGGGAGCTGTTTTTT

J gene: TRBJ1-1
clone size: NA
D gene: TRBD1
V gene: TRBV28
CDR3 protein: CASSLRQGSLNTEAFF
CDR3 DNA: TGTGCCAGCAGCCTCCGACAGGGGTCCCTGAACACTGAAGCTTTCTTT

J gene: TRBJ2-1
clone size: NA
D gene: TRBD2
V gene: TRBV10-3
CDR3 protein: CAISERGVAGESGEQFF
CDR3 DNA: TGTGCCATCAGTGAACGAGGAGTAGCGGGAGAGTCGGGTGAGCAGTTCTTC

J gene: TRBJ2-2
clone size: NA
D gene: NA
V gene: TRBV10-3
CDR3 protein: CAISESLAVTGELFF
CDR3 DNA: TGTGCCATCAGTGAGAGTTTGGCGGTCACCGGGGAGCTGTTTTTT

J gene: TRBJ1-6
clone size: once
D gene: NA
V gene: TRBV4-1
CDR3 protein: CASSQDLGDMSSYNSPLHF
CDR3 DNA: TGCGCCAGCAGCCAAGATCTCGGGGACATGAGCTCCTATAATTCACCCCTCCACTTT

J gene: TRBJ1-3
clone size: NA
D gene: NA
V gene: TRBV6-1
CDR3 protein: CASSERGSSGNTIYF
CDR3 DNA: TGTGCCAGCAGTGAGCGGGGGTCCTCTGGAAACACCATATATTTT

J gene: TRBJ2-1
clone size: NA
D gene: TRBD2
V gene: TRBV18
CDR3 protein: CASSPPVNSGSDEQFF
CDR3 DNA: TGTGCCAGCTCACCACCGGTTAATAGCGGGAGCGATGAGCAGTTCTTC

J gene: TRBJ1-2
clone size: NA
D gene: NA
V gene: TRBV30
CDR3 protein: CAWSLGDYGYTF
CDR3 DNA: TGTGCCTGGAGTTTAGGAGACTATGGCTACACCTTC

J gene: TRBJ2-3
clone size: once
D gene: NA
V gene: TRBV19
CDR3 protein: CASSISDSNTQYF
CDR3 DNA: TGTGCCAGTAGTATATCGGACTCCAATACGCAGTATTTT

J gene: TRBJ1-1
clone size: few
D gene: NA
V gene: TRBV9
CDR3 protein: CASREGMNTEAFF
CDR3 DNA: TGTGCCAGCAGGGAGGGGATGAACACTGAAGCTTTCTTT

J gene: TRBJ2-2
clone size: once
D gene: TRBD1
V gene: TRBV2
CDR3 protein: CASSRFLGQGNTGELFF
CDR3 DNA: TGTGCCAGCAGTCGCTTCCTGGGACAGGGGAACACCGGGGAGCTGTTTTTT

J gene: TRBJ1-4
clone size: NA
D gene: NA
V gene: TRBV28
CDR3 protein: CASSLAGGGNEKLFF
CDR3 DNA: TGTGCCAGCAGTTTGGCCGGGGGAGGGAATGAAAAACTGTTTTTT

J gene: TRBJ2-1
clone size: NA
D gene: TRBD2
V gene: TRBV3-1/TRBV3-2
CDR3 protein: CASAGLAGGYNEQFF
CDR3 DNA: TGTGCCAGCGCAGGGCTAGCGGGGGGGTACAATGAGCAGTTCTTC

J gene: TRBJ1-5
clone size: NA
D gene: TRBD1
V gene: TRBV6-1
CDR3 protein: CASSATGTGGYQPQHF
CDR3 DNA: TGTGCCAGCAGTGCCACCGGGACAGGGGGTTATCAGCCCCAGCATTTT

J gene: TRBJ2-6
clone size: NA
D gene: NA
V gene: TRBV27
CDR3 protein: CASSVQQVSGANVLTF
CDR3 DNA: TGTGCCAGCAGTGTCCAACAGGTCTCTGGGGCCAACGTCCTGACTTTC

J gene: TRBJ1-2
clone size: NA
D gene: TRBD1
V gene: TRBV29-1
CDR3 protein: CSVDRTGRYGYTF
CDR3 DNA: TGCAGCGTTGACCGGACAGGGCGATATGGCTACACCTTC

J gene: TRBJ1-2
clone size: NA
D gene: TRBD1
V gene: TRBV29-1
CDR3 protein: CSVRRDSHGYTF
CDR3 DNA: TGCAGCGTGCGAAGGGACAGCCATGGCTACACCTTC

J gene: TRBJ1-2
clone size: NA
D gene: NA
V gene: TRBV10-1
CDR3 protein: CASSESYGPSGGYTF
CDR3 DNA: TGCGCCAGCAGTGAGTCGTATGGGCCCTCGGGGGGCTACACCTTC

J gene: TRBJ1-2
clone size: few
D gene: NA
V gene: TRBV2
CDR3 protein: CASSPNFGTRDGYTF
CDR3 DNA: TGTGCCAGCAGCCCGAATTTCGGGACAAGGGATGGCTACACCTTC

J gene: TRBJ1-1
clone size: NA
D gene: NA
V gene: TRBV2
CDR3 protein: CASSDRGQNTEAFF
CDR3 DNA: TGTGCCAGCAGTGATCGGGGACAGAACACTGAAGCTTTCTTT

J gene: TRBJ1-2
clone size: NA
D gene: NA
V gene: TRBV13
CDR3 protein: CASSLREDYGYTF
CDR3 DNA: TGTGCCAGCAGCTTACGAGAGGACTATGGCTACACCTTC

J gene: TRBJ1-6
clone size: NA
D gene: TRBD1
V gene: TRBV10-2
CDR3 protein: CASSEGTGGGSPLHF
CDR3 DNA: TGCGCCAGCAGTGAAGGGACAGGGGGGGGTTCACCCCTCCACTTT

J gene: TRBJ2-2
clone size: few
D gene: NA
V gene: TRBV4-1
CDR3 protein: CASSRAPWTRNTGELFF
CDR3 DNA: TGCGCCAGCAGCCGAGCCCCTTGGACAAGGAACACCGGGGAGCTGTTTTTT

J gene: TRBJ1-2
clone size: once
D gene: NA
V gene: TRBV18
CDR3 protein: CASSSGAYGYTF
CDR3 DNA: TGTGCCAGCTCATCAGGGGCCTATGGCTACACCTTC

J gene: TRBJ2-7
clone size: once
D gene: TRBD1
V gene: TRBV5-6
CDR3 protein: CASSSGTGIYEQYF
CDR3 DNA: TGTGCCAGCAGCTCTGGGACAGGAATCTACGAGCAGTACTTC

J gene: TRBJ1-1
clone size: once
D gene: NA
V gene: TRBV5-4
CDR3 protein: CASSSSGRDTEAFF
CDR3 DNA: TGTGCCAGCAGCTCTTCTGGCCGTGACACTGAAGCTTTCTTT

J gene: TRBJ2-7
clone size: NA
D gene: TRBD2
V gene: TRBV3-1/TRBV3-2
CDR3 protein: CASSQPGLAGGYEQYF
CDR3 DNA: TGTGCCAGCAGCCAACCGGGACTAGCGGGAGGGTACGAGCAGTACTTC

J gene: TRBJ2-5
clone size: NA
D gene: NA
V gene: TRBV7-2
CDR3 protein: CASSLSRRASWPETQYF
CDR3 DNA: TGTGCCAGCAGCCTATCACGGCGGGCTAGTTGGCCAGAGACCCAGTACTTC

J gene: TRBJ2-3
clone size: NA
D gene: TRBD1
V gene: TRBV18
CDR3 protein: CASSPKGQVSTDTQYF
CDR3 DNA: TGTGCCAGCTCACCCAAGGGACAGGTTAGCACAGATACGCAGTATTTT

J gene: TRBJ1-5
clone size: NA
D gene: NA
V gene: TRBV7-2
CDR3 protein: CASSFNRDQPQHF
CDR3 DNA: TGTGCCAGCAGCTTCAACAGGGACCAGCCCCAGCATTTT

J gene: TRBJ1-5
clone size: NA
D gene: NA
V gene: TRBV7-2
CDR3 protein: CASSNRQGNQPQHF
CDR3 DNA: TGTGCCAGCAGCAACCGACAGGGCAATCAGCCCCAGCATTTT

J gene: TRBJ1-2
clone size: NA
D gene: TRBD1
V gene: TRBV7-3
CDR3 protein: CASSPTGAGGYTF
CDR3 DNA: TGTGCCAGCAGCCCGACAGGGGCTGGTGGCTACACCTTC

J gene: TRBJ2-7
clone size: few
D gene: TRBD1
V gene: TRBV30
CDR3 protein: CAGNRGGSEQYF
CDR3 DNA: TGTGCCGGGAACAGGGGTGGAAGCGAGCAGTACTTC

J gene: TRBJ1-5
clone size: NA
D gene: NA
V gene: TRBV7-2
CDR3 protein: CASSPQAAGNQPQHF
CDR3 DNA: TGTGCCAGCAGCCCCCAAGCGGCTGGCAATCAGCCCCAGCATTTT

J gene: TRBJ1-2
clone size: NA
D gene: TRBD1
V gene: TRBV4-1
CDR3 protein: CASSPGQGAWGYTF
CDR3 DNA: TGCGCCAGCAGCCCAGGACAGGGGGCTTGGGGCTACACCTTC

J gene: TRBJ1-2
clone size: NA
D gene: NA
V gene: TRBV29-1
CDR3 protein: CSVAYGSLGYTF
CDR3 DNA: TGCAGCGTTGCTTACGGGAGCTTGGGCTACACCTTC

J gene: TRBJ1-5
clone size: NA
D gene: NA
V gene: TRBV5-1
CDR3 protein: CASRVDMTNQPQHF
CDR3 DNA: TGCGCCAGCAGGGTGGACATGACAAATCAGCCCCAGCATTTT

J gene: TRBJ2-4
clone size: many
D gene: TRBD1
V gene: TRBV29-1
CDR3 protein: CSVDTGGKNIQYF
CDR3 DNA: TGCAGCGTTGATACAGGGGGCAAAAACATTCAGTACTTC

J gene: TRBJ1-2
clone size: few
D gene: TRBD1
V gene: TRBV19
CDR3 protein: CASSPRGQGYGYTF
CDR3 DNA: TGTGCCAGTAGTCCCAGGGGGCAAGGCTATGGCTACACCTTC

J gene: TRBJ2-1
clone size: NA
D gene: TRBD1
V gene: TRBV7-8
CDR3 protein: CASSLALRQGIHEQFF
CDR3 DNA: TGTGCCAGCAGCTTAGCTCTCCGACAGGGGATCCATGAGCAGTTCTTC

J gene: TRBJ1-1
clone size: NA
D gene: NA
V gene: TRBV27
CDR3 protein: CASRLTENTEAFF
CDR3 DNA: TGTGCCAGCAGATTGACAGAGAACACTGAAGCTTTCTTT

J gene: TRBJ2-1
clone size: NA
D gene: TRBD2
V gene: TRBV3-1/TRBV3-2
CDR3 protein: CASSQGRGSANEQFF
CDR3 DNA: TGTGCCAGCAGCCAAGGGCGGGGGAGTGCAAATGAGCAGTTCTTC